This T cell receptor beta chain appears in the sequencing data of a study of blood T cells in healthy people across ages. This clonotype was detected only once. The CDR3 runs to 12 residues. The germline gives CDR1 DFQATT, CDR2 SNEGSKA (reference sequence). V lost 6 bases and J lost 11, with 19 bases in between. A second PCR of about 6 to 12 cycles used a sample-barcoded 5' primer and a J-beta primer mix. TCRdb reanalysed the 5' RACE reads using MiXCR and keeps one entry per CDR3 protein. The data show 650,000 to 700,000 distinct CDR3 sequences, 52% seen once. The sequenced sample was blood. The TCR comes from a woman aged 80 or over in good health. The J gene is TRBJ2-5, the V gene TRBV20-1; possibly TRBD2 for D (6 bases). In nucleotides, the CDR3 is TGCAGTGCCGGCCGGGGGATGGATGAGCAGTACTTC. This translates into CSAGRGMDEQYF.